The sequence of this T cell receptor (beta chain) was determined in a study of T cell responses to AZD1222 COVID-19 vaccine. This clone was seen once. Antigen unknown. Sequencing was performed with immunoSEQ multiplex PCR; in TCRdb, only in-frame clones are kept and a portion is missing. Of under 200,000 clones in the sample, 88% are singletons; the top ten hold about 24%. Points from the study as a whole: Repertoires were collected only later (after the peak T cell response had occurred). The number of AZD1222 recipients seropositive at baseline was only five to seven.

This specimen was peripheral blood, taken 28 days after the second AZD1222 dose. The sequence came from an adult who received the AZD1222 COVID-19 vaccine.

The CDR3 reads CASTPEGVRGEAFF. In DNA, the CDR3 is TGTGCCAGTACCCCGGAGGGCGTAAGGGGGGAAGCTTTCTTT. This chain uses TRBV19 with TRBJ1-1; TRBD1 is a possible D gene (6 bases). The CDR3 is 14 residues long. Per the germline V gene, CDR1 is LNHDA and CDR2 is SQIVND (reference sequence). The ends were cut back, 7 bases at V and 8 bases at J, with 20 bases in the middle.